The clone carrying this T cell receptor (beta chain) has more than one count but fewer than ten. This sample was taken from a study of tumor-infiltrating lymphocytes in localized non-small cell lung cancer. Data came from immunoSEQ multiplex PCR; TCRdb stores just in-frame clones and leaves some out. The sample lists around 9,000 clones; around 77% were seen once. The CDR3 extends over 14 amino acids. Germline V lookup: CDR1 MNHNS, CDR2 SASEGT. V gave up 8 bases and J gave up 5 bases; unmatched junction bases: 10. J is TRBJ2-3 and V is TRBV6-1; 7 nucleotides line up with TRBD2. This sequence was found in a human donor with non-small cell lung cancer. Sample: uninvolved lung tissue not adjacent to the tumor. CDR3 bases: TGTGCCAGCGTCGAGCGGGGCGGGGTAGATACGCAGTATTTT. As protein: CASVERGGVDTQYF.